These T cell receptor beta chains were read from a single sample in a study of radiotherapy plus CTLA-4 blockade in lung cancer. Sequencing was performed with immunoSEQ multiplex PCR; in TCRdb, only in-frame clones are kept and a portion is missing. Of about 27,000 clones in the sample, 65% to 85% were seen once. The source was peripheral blood, collected from a patient treated with radiotherapy plus ipilimumab. The receptors stem from a human donor with non-small cell lung cancer who had stable disease on radiotherapy plus ipilimumab. Both conserved end residues are part of each CDR3. D genes are given only for firm matches. Size tells how often a clone was seen (once, few, many) or the class of an expanded clone, and some rows leave it out.

J,size,V,D,CDR3,DNA
TRBJ1-3,.,TRBV6-6,.,CATSGAGVSGNTIYF,TGTGCCACCTCCGGGGCAGGTGTCTCTGGAAACACCATATATTTT
TRBJ2-7,.,TRBV4-1,.,CASSPYRHRDGEQYF,TGCGCCAGCAGCCCTTACAGACACCGGGACGGCGAGCAGTACTTC
TRBJ2-7,.,TRBV11-2,.,CASSLQPVSSYEQYF,TGTGCCAGCAGCTTACAGCCAGTTAGCTCCTACGAGCAGTACTTC
TRBJ2-7,.,TRBV12-5,TRBD1,CASGLMGTGRYEQYF,TGTGCTAGTGGTTTGATGGGGACAGGCCGCTACGAGCAGTACTTC
TRBJ1-5,.,TRBV7-8,TRBD1,CASSQRRTGTGQPQHF,TGTGCCAGCAGCCAACGTCGGACAGGGACCGGTCAGCCCCAGCATTTT
TRBJ2-5,.,TRBV4-2,.,CASSPVGAGGEETQYF,TGTGCCAGCAGCCCCGTGGGGGCAGGTGGGGAAGAGACCCAGTACTTC
TRBJ1-1,.,TRBV30,.,CAWGPNTEAFF,TGTGCCTGGGGGCCGAACACTGAAGCTTTCTTT
TRBJ2-3,.,TRBV7-9,.,CASSGSGPDTQYF,TGTGCCAGCAGCGGCTCAGGGCCAGATACGCAGTATTTT
TRBJ2-2,.,TRBV5-4,.,CASSSPGQGSNTGELFF,TGTGCCAGCAGCTCTCCCGGCCAGGGCTCGAACACCGGGGAGCTGTTTTTT
TRBJ2-1,few,TRBV5-4,.,CASSLVDEQFF,TGTGCCAGCAGCTTGGTCGATGAGCAGTTCTTC
TRBJ2-7,.,TRBV27,TRBD1,CASTSGTGSYEQYF,TGTGCCAGCACGTCGGGGACAGGGTCTTACGAGCAGTACTTC
TRBJ2-3,.,TRBV29-1,.,CSVEDVTAGPQDTQYF,TGCAGCGTTGAAGATGTTACGGCGGGTCCACAAGATACGCAGTATTTT
TRBJ1-3,few,TRBV18,.,CASSLDSQDSGNTIYF,TGTGCCAGCTCTCTTGACTCCCAAGACTCTGGAAACACCATATATTTT
TRBJ2-7,few,TRBV6-6,.,CASSYGAHYEQYF,TGTGCCAGCAGTTACGGGGCACACTACGAGCAGTACTTC
TRBJ2-2,.,TRBV4-2,.,CASTESVNTGELFF,TGTGCCAGCACCGAATCGGTTAACACCGGGGAGCTGTTTTTT
TRBJ1-1,.,TRBV11-3,.,CASSLAGKGNTEAFF,TGTGCCAGCAGCTTAGCGGGCAAGGGGAACACTGAAGCTTTCTTT
TRBJ1-2,once,TRBV6-1,.,CASSELVGSHTFYGYTF,TGTGCCAGCAGTGAACTGGTGGGCAGCCACACGTTCTATGGCTACACCTTC
TRBJ2-1,.,TRBV2,TRBD2,CASRSSGSLNEQFF,TGTGCCAGCAGGAGTAGCGGGAGCCTAAATGAGCAGTTCTTC
TRBJ2-7,.,TRBV7-2,TRBD2,CASSRAGGSYEQYF,TGTGCCAGCAGCCGAGCGGGAGGTTCCTACGAGCAGTACTTC
TRBJ2-3,once,TRBV30,TRBD2,CAWSVSRTSGRGDTQYF,TGTGCCTGGAGTGTTTCCCGGACTAGCGGGAGGGGAGATACGCAGTATTTT
TRBJ2-5,.,TRBV14,.,CASSQLRETQYF,TGTGCCAGCAGCCAACTAAGAGAGACCCAGTACTTC
TRBJ1-5,.,TRBV6-5,.,CASSYGDIYSNQPQHF,TGTGCCAGCAGTTACGGGGACATTTATAGCAATCAGCCCCAGCATTTT
TRBJ1-1,.,TRBV6-1,.,CASSEYRVQIMNTEAFF,TGTGCCAGCAGTGAATACAGGGTCCAAATAATGAACACTGAAGCTTTCTTT
TRBJ1-3,.,TRBV19,.,CASSTGLAAGNTIYF,TGTGCCAGTAGTACCGGGCTTGCCGCGGGGAACACCATATATTTT
TRBJ1-2,.,TRBV7-9,.,CASSLPSGGYTF,TGTGCCAGCAGCTTACCCTCAGGTGGCTACACCTTC
TRBJ2-1,.,TRBV12-5,.,CASLRGMTASYNEQFF,TGTGCTAGTCTTAGGGGGATGACGGCATCCTACAATGAGCAGTTCTTC